This T cell receptor (beta chain) comes out of a study of cytomegalovirus exposure and HLA in healthy donors. General study results and limits: An analysis was carried out later, and it reportedly showed fewer N-insertions in an Asian-associated ancestry cluster than the 666-donor mean. In an earlier analysis, about 87% or about 30%: the productive usage of most TCR beta V segments.

The PCR made use of 60 Vbeta and 13 Jbeta primers. Clones were sequenced by immunoSEQ multiplex PCR, and TCRdb holds only the in-frame ones, with some missing. Across 85,000 to 90,000 clones, the top ten clones capture over 15% of the sample. Concerning this clone itself: Its antigen remains unidentified.

Trimming cost V 1 base and J 10 bases, with 12 bases left between them. Per the germline V gene, CDR1 is SGDLS and CDR2 is YYNGEE. The CDR3 has 13 residues. The sequence was collected from a man aged 45-65 years in good health and CMV-seropositive. Sequencing was performed on PBMCs. The chain joins TRBV9 to TRBJ2-1; D possibly corresponds to TRBD2 (6 bases). The CDR3 loop is CASSVLAEGEQFF. In DNA form, the CDR3 reads TGTGCCAGCAGCGTACTGGCGGAGGGGGAGCAGTTCTTC.